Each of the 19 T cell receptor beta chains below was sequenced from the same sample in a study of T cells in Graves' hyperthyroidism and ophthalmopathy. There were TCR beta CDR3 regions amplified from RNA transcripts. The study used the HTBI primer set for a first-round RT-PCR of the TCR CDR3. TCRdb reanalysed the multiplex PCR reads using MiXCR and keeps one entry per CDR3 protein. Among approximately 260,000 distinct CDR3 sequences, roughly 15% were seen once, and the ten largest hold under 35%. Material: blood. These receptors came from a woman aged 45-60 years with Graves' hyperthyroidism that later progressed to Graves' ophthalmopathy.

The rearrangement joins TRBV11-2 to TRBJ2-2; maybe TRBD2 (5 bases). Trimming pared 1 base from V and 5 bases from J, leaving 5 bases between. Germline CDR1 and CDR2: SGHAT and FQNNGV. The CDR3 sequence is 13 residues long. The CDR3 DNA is TGTGCCAGCAGCTTAGGGAGGACCGGGGAGCTGTTTTTT. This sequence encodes CASSLGRTGELFF.

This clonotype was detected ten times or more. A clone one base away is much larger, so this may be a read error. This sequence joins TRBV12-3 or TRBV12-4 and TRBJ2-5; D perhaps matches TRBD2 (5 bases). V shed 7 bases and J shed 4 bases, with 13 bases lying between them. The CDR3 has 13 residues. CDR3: CASNLRTRETQYF. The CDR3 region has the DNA TGTGCCAGCAATTTGCGGACTCGAGAGACCCAGTACTTC.

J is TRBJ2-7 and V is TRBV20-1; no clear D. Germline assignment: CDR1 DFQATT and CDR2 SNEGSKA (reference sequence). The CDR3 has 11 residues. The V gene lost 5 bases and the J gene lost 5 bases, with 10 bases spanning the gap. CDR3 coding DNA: TGCAGTGCTGGAGTCCTTGACGAGCAGTACTTC. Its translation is CSAGVLDEQYF.

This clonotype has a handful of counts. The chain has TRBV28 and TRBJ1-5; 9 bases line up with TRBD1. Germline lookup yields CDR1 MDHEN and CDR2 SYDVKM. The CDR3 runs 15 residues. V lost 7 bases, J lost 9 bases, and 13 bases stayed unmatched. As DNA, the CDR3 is TGTGCCAGCAACCAACCCGGGACAGGGTTCGGGCCCCAGCATTTT. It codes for CASNQPGTGFGPQHF.

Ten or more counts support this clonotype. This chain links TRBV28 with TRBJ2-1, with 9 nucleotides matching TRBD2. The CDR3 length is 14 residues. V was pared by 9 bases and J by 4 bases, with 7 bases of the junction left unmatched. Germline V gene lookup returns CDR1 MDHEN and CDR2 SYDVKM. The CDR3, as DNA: TGTGCCAGTTTTAGCGGGAGTTCGTACAATGAGCAGTTCTTC. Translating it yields CASFSGSSYNEQFF.

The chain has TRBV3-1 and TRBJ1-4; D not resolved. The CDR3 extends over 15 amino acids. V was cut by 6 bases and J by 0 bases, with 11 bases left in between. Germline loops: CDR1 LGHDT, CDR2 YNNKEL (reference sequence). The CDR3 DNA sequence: TGTGCCAGCAGTCCCTACAGTGCAACTAATGAAAAACTGTTTTTT. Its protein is CASSPYSATNEKLFF.

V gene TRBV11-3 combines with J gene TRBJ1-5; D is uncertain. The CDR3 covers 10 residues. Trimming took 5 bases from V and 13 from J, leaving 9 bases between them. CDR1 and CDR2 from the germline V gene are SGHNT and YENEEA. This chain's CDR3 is CASSPGKQHF. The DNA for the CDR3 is TGTGCCAGCAGCCCGGGGAAGCAGCATTTT.

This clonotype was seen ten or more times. The CDR3 reads CASSNHPTLAKNIQYF. In nucleotides, the CDR3 is TGTGCCAGCAGTAACCATCCTACCCTAGCCAAAAACATTCAGTACTTC. The chain couples TRBV27 to TRBJ2-4; D is unresolved. Germline V gene data show CDR1 as MNHEY and CDR2 as SMNVEV (reference sequence). The CDR3 runs 16 residues. V lost 5 bases and J 0 bases, leaving 14 bases between the germline ends.

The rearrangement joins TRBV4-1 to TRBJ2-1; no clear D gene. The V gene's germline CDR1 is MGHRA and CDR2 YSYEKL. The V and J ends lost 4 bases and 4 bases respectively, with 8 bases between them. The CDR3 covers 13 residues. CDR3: CASSPTQYNEQFF. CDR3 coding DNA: TGCGCCAGCAGCCCAACACAGTACAATGAGCAGTTCTTC.

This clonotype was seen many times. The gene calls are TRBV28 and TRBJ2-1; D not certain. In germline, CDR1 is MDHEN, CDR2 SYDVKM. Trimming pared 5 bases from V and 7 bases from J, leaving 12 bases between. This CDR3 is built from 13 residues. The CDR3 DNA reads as TGTGCCAGCAGTCCTCCCCCTACGAATGAGCAGTTCTTC. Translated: CASSPPPTNEQFF. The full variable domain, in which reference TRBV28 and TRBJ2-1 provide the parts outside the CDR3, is DVKVTQSSRYLVKRTGEKVFLECVQDMDHENMFWYRQDPGLGLRLIYFSYDVKMKEKGDIPEGYSVSREKKERFSLILESASTNQTSMYLCASSPPPTNEQFFGPGTRLTVL.

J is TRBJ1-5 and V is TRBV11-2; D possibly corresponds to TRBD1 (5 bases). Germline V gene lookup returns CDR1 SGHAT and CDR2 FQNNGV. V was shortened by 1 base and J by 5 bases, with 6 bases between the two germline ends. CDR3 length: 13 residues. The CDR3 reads CASSLGRDQPQHF. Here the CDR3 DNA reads TGTGCCAGCAGCTTAGGCAGGGATCAGCCCCAGCATTTT.

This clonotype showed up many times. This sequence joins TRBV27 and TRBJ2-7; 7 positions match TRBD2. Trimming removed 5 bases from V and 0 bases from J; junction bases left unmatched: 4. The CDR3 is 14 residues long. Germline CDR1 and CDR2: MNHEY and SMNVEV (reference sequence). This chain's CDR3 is CASSHRTSSYEQYF. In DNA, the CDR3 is TGTGCCAGCAGTCATAGGACTAGCTCCTACGAGCAGTACTTC.

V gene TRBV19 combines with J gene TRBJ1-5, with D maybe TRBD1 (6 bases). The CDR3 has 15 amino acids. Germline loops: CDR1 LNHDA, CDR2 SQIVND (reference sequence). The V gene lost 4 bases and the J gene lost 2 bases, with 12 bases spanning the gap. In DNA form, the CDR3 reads TGTGCCAGTAGTAGGGTACAGGGACGCAATCAGCCCCAGCATTTT. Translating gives CASSRVQGRNQPQHF.

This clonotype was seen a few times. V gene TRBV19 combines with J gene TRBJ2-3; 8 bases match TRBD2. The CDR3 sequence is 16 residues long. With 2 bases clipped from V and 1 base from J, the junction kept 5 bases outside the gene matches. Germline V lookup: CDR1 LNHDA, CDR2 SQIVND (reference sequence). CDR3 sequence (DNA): TGTGCCAGTAGTATATTAGCGGGGTCCCGCACAGATACGCAGTATTTT. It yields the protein CASSILAGSRTDTQYF.

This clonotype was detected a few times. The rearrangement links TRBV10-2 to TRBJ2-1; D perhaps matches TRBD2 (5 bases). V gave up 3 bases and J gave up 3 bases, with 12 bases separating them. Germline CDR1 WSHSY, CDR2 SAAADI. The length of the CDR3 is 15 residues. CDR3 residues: CASSESGRGYNEQFF. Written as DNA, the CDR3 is TGCGCCAGCAGTGAAAGTGGGAGAGGCTACAATGAGCAGTTCTTC.

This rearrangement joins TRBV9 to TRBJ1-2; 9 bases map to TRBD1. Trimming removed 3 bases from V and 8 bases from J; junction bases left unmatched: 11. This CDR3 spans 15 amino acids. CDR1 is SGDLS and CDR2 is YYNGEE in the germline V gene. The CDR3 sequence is CASSEDTGGAGGYTF. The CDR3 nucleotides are TGTGCCAGCAGCGAGGACACAGGGGGCGCGGGGGGCTACACCTTC. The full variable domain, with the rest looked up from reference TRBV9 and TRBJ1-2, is DSGVTQTPKHLITATGQRVTLRCSPRSGDLSVYWYQQSLDQGLQFLIQYYNGEERAKGNILERFSAQQFPDLHSELNLSSLELGDSALYFCASSEDTGGAGGYTFGSGTRLTVV.

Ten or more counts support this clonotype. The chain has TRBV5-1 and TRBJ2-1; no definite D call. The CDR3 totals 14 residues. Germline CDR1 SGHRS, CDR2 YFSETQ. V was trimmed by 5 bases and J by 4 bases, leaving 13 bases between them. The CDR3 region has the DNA TGCGCCAGCAGAGGGTTGGAAGGGTACAATGAGCAGTTCTTC. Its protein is CASRGLEGYNEQFF.

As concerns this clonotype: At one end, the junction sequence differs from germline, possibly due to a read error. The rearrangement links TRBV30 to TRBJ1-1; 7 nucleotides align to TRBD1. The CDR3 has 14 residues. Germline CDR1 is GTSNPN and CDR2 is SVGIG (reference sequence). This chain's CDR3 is CAWTQGVQGTEVFF. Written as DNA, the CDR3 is TGTGCCTGGACCCAAGGGGTACAGGGGACTGAAGTTTTCTTT. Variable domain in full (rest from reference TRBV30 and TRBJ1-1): SQTIHQWPATLVQPVGSPLSLECTVEGTSNPNLYWYRQAAGRGLQLLFYSVGIGQISSEVPQNLSASRPQDRQFILSSKKLLLSDSGFYLCAWTQGVQGTEVFFGQGTRLTVV.

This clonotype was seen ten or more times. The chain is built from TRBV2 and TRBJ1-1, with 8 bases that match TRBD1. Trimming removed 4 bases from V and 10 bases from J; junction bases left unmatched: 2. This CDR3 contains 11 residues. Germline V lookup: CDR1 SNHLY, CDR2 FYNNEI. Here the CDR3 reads CASSGTGRAFF. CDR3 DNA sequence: TGTGCCAGCAGTGGGACAGGGAGAGCTTTCTTT.